Presented here are 5 T cell receptor beta chains from one specimen sequenced in a study of response to subunit inactivated influenza vaccine. One entry per CDR3 protein, called by TCRdb with MiXCR from the RT-PCR reads. The sample yields 600,000 to 850,000 distinct CDR3 sequences, 12% to 15% seen once. Sequenced here: PBMCs from blood, sampled 14 to 15 days before vaccination. The receptors come from a man in his fifties or sixties who received an inactivated influenza vaccine.

This clonotype has more than one count but fewer than ten. One end of the junction varies from germline; a read error may be responsible. The genes are TRBV4-1 and TRBJ2-4, with 13 bases identical to TRBD2. CDR1 is MGHRA and CDR2 is YSYEKL in the germline V gene. This CDR3 spans 16 amino acids. The CDR3 region has the DNA TGCGCCAGCAGCCAAGTACTAGCGGGGGGGGGTTTCGGCATGGACTTC. Translating it yields CASSQVLAGGGFGMDF.

This clonotype has just a few counts. The chain carries TRBV18 and TRBJ2-3; unclear D gene. The CDR3 has 15 residues. V lost 0 bases and J lost 0, with 7 bases in between. CDR1 and CDR2 from the germline V gene are KGHSH and LQKENI. This CDR3 is CASSPPLSSTDTQYF. The CDR3 DNA sequence: TGTGCCAGCTCACCACCGCTCTCTAGCACAGATACGCAGTATTTT.

This clonotype was found a few times. J is TRBJ2-3 and V is TRBV20-1; 8 nucleotides agree with TRBD2. The V gene end was trimmed by 1 base and the J gene end by 7 bases; junction bases not matched to a gene: 10. Germline CDR1 DFQATT, CDR2 SNEGSKA (reference sequence). The length of the CDR3 is 15 residues. The CDR3 loop reads CSARVNGRAMHTQYF. The CDR3, as DNA: TGCAGTGCTAGAGTTAACGGGAGGGCCATGCATACGCAGTATTTT.

The chain combines TRBV27 with TRBJ2-7; perhaps TRBD2 as D (6 bases). Trimming stripped 7 bases from V and 7 bases from J, with 20 bases between. CDR1 is MNHEY and CDR2 is SMNVEV in the germline V gene (reference sequence). The CDR3 loop spans 14 amino acids. The chain's CDR3 is CASTPGRPSGEQYF. The CDR3 DNA is TGTGCCAGCACCCCGGGGAGGCCCTCCGGTGAGCAGTACTTC.

A few counts support this clonotype. The CDR3 DNA reads TGTGCCAGCAGCTCGGGACCGCATGAGACCTACGAGCAGTACTTC. As protein: CASSSGPHETYEQYF. The chain uses TRBV5-6 and TRBJ2-7; perhaps D is TRBD1 or TRBD2 (5 bases each). CDR3 length: 15 amino acids. V was clipped by 3 bases and J by 2 bases, with 15 bases between them. Germline V gene lookup returns CDR1 SGHDT and CDR2 YYEEEE.